Each of the 14 T cell receptor beta chains below was sequenced from the same sample in a study of response to subunit inactivated influenza vaccine. TCRdb used MiXCR to reprocess the RT-PCR reads, holding one entry per CDR3 protein. The repertoire has more than 700,000 distinct CDR3 sequences, approximately 21% of them found once; the top ten carry roughly 10%. The material was PBMCs from blood, obtained 5 days after vaccination. These receptors were obtained from a man aged 50 or older who received an inactivated influenza vaccine.

This clonotype turned up a few times. The chain combines TRBV7-9 with TRBJ2-7; 11 nucleotides line up with TRBD1. This CDR3 has 16 residues. V gave up 5 bases and J gave up 4 bases; unmatched junction bases: 10. CDR1 and CDR2 (germline): SEHNR, FQNEAQ (reference sequence). In nucleotides, the CDR3 is TGTGCCAGCAGCCCCCGGACAGGGGGCACCAAGTACGAGCAGTACTTC. Translating gives CASSPRTGGTKYEQYF.

CDR3 sequence (DNA): TGTGCCAGCAGCCAAGATCTCCCGGGACTAGCGGGGGGGCGGGCCAAAAACATTCAGTACTTC. This codes for CASSQDLPGLAGGRAKNIQYF. This chain links TRBV3-1 with TRBJ2-4; 16 bases are a match to TRBD2. The trim removed 0 bases at V and 1 base at J, leaving 9 bases unmatched. The CDR3 has 21 residues. Germline V gene sequence: CDR1 LGHDT, CDR2 YNNKEL (reference sequence).

The V gene is TRBV29-1, the J gene TRBJ1-1; possibly TRBD1 for D (5 bases). The CDR3 runs 10 residues. The germline gives CDR1 SQVTM, CDR2 ANQGSEA. The CDR3 sequence: CSGGGTEAFF. CDR3 bases: TGCAGTGGGGGGGGCACTGAAGCTTTCTTT.

The chain carries TRBV10-3 and TRBJ1-3; 9 bases align to TRBD1. Germline-derived CDR1 and CDR2 are ENHRY and SYGVKD. Unmatched junction bases numbered 3, after V lost 2 bases and J lost 4 bases. There are 15 residues in the CDR3. The CDR3 loop is CAISEGTGYGNTIYF. CDR3 nucleotide sequence: TGTGCCATCAGTGAGGGGACAGGGTACGGAAACACCATATATTTT.

The gene calls are TRBV5-1 and TRBJ1-3; 8 bases match TRBD1. Looked up from germline, CDR1 is SGHRS and CDR2 is YFSETQ. Trimming at V came to 5 bases and at J to 0 bases, leaving 4 bases not matched to a gene. The CDR3 has 15 amino acids. The CDR3 region has the DNA TGCGCCAGCAGTCCCCAGGGGGCCTCTGGAAACACCATATATTTT. Translation: CASSPQGASGNTIYF.

The sample holds a few counts of this clonotype. The rearrangement links TRBV10-3 to TRBJ2-7; no clear D gene. This CDR3 has 12 amino acids. Germline V gene lookup returns CDR1 ENHRY and CDR2 SYGVKD. The ends were cut back, 5 bases at V and 6 bases at J, with 11 bases in the middle. The CDR3 coding sequence is TGTGCCATCAGTCCCAAGGCGAGCGAGCAGTACTTC. Its translation is CAISPKASEQYF.

This clonotype was picked up many times. The chain recombines TRBV5-5 with TRBJ2-7; D is undetermined. Deletions cut 0 bases from V and 6 bases from J, with 7 bases between. Germline V CDR1 and CDR2: SGHKS, YYEKEE (reference sequence). This CDR3 has 12 amino acids. CDR3 loop: CASSLVHTEQYF. CDR3 coding DNA: TGTGCCAGCAGCTTGGTGCACACCGAGCAGTACTTC.

The chain is built from TRBV7-9 and TRBJ2-2; TRBD2 is a possible D gene (5 bases). V was pared by 4 bases and J by 6 bases, with 12 bases between. Germline-derived CDR1 and CDR2 are SEHNR and FQNEAQ (reference sequence). The CDR3 contains 14 residues. Here the CDR3 DNA reads TGTGCCAGCAGCTCTCCCGGGGTCGCCGGGGAGCTGTTTTTT. As protein: CASSSPGVAGELFF.

In this sample, this clonotype turned up many times. This rearrangement joins TRBV12-3 or TRBV12-4 to TRBJ2-5; no definite D call. The CDR3 has 13 residues. The V and J ends lost 3 bases and 2 bases respectively, with 7 bases between them. In DNA form, the CDR3 reads TGTGCCAGCAGTTTTGAGCAGCAAGAGACCCAGTACTTC. Translated: CASSFEQQETQYF.

The chain joins TRBV10-3 to TRBJ2-1; D is ambiguous. Germline assignment: CDR1 ENHRY and CDR2 SYGVKD. Deletions cut 3 bases from V and 5 bases from J, with 8 bases between. The CDR3 totals 13 residues. For the CDR3, the DNA is TGTGCCATCAGTGATAGTCAAGACAATGAGCAGTTCTTC. Protein product: CAISDSQDNEQFF.

The chain recombines TRBV20-1 with TRBJ1-2; D is undetermined. Germline lookup yields CDR1 DFQATT and CDR2 SNEGSKA (reference sequence). Trimming took 6 bases from V and 5 from J, leaving 13 bases between them. This CDR3 region has 12 residues. The CDR3 DNA sequence: TGCAGTGCAACCGCAGAGAATTATGGCTACACCTTC. The encoded protein is CSATAENYGYTF.

This sequence joins TRBV20-1 and TRBJ2-7; D may correspond to TRBD1 or TRBD2 (6 bases each). Germline V gives CDR1 DFQATT, CDR2 SNEGSKA (reference sequence). The V and J ends lost 0 bases and 6 bases respectively, with 18 bases between them. The CDR3 covers 15 residues. The CDR3 reads CSARDSTGARREQYF. The CDR3 region has the DNA TGCAGTGCTAGAGATAGTACGGGGGCTAGGCGCGAGCAGTACTTC.

The chain links TRBV12-3 or TRBV12-4 to TRBJ2-1; 14 bases map to TRBD2. This CDR3 comprises 14 residues. Trimming cost V 6 bases and J 8 bases; bases outside gene matches: 3. CDR3 protein: CASRGLAGAYEQFF. The CDR3 DNA sequence: TGTGCCAGCAGGGGACTAGCGGGGGCCTATGAGCAGTTCTTC.

This clonotype has just a few counts. The chain has TRBV29-1 and TRBJ2-1, with 8 nucleotides matching TRBD1. The CDR3 length is 13 residues. The trim removed 7 bases at V and 2 bases at J, leaving 4 bases unmatched. From germline, CDR1 is SQVTM and CDR2 ANQGSEA. CDR3 DNA sequence: TGCAGCGCAGACAGGGGCCCCTACAATGAGCAGTTCTTC. This translates into CSADRGPYNEQFF.